The rows below give T cell receptor beta chains drawn from one sample of a study of control samples from healthy donors and cancer patients. Sequencing was performed with immunoSEQ multiplex PCR; in TCRdb, only in-frame clones are kept and a portion is missing. Of some 120,000 clones in the sample, about 95% are singletons; the top ten hold approximately 4%. What was sequenced was blood. The receptors stem from a man under 40 in good health. The CDR3 runs from the conserved cysteine through the conserved F or W. The D gene is left open where the match is weak. Size is omitted from some rows. Given values are once, few, many or a class for expanded clones.

d_gene: -
j_gene: TRBJ2-5
abundance: -
v_gene: TRBV12-5
CDR3nt: TGTGCTAGTGGACTACAGGGTCCGGGAGAGACCCAGTACTTC
CDR3aa: CASGLQGPGETQYF

d_gene: -
j_gene: TRBJ1-3
abundance: -
v_gene: TRBV4-3
CDR3nt: TGCGCCAGCAGCCAAGAGGGGGTTATTGGAAACACCATATATTTT
CDR3aa: CASSQEGVIGNTIYF

d_gene: -
j_gene: TRBJ1-2
abundance: few
v_gene: TRBV6-5
CDR3nt: TGTGCCAGCAGGAGAGCAGGGGATCCGACCTATGGCTACACCTTC
CDR3aa: CASRRAGDPTYGYTF

d_gene: -
j_gene: TRBJ1-5
abundance: -
v_gene: TRBV4-1
CDR3nt: TGCGCCAGCAGCCAAGGTCTCCAGGGCAATCAGCCCCAGCATTTT
CDR3aa: CASSQGLQGNQPQHF

d_gene: TRBD1
j_gene: TRBJ1-4
abundance: -
v_gene: TRBV9
CDR3nt: TGTGCCAGCAGCCCCTGGACAGGGGAGCTAACTAATGAAAAACTGTTTTTT
CDR3aa: CASSPWTGELTNEKLFF

d_gene: -
j_gene: TRBJ2-7
abundance: -
v_gene: TRBV7-9
CDR3nt: TGTGCCAGCAGCCCAACTCCCTACGAGCAGTACTTC
CDR3aa: CASSPTPYEQYF

d_gene: TRBD1
j_gene: TRBJ1-5
abundance: once
v_gene: TRBV6-1
CDR3nt: TGTGCCAGCAGTGAGCCGACAGGGGGTCGGCAGCCCCAGCATTTT
CDR3aa: CASSEPTGGRQPQHF

d_gene: -
j_gene: TRBJ1-1
abundance: -
v_gene: TRBV6-2/TRBV6-3
CDR3nt: TGTGCCAGCAGCCGACAGGAGAACACTGAAGCTTTCTTT
CDR3aa: CASSRQENTEAFF

d_gene: -
j_gene: TRBJ1-3
abundance: -
v_gene: TRBV4-1
CDR3nt: TGCGCCAGCAGCCGAGAGCAGTACTCTGGAAACACCATATATTTT
CDR3aa: CASSREQYSGNTIYF

d_gene: TRBD1
j_gene: TRBJ1-2
abundance: -
v_gene: TRBV18
CDR3nt: TGTGCCAGCTCACCGGAATCAGGGACAGGGGCGACCTTC
CDR3aa: CASSPESGTGATF

d_gene: -
j_gene: TRBJ1-2
abundance: few
v_gene: TRBV7-8
CDR3nt: TGTGCCAGCCAAGGCGGGGTCGGCTACACCTTC
CDR3aa: CASQGGVGYTF